The clone carrying this TCR beta chain was found once. This entry comes from a study of control samples from healthy donors and cancer patients. Trimming left V 5 bases short and J 6 bases short, with 17 bases between. The CDR3 is 15 amino acids. Germline CDR1 reads SGHTA; CDR2 reads FQGNSA. Sequencing was performed with immunoSEQ multiplex PCR; in TCRdb, only in-frame clones are kept and a portion is missing. The sample consists of approximately 110,000 clones, roughly 90% of them appearing once. This sequence originates from a woman aged 18-29 years in good health. The rearrangement links TRBV7-2 to TRBJ1-5; D is undetermined. Sequenced sample: blood. Written as DNA, the CDR3 is TGTGCCAGCAGCCCGCCGGGAGGTTCGGGTCAGCCCCAGCATTTT. It encodes CASSPPGGSGQPQHF.